This T cell receptor beta chain emerged from a study of blood T cell repertoires in COVID-19. Germline CDR1 and CDR2: LNHDA and SQIVND (reference sequence). The CDR3 spans 15 residues. The trim removed 6 bases at V and 5 bases at J, leaving 7 bases unmatched. This clone came up a few times. Profiling relied on immunoSEQ multiplex PCR, and the TCRdb table lists in-frame clones only, not all of them. This sample yields 93,000 or so clones, of which 75% to 90% are seen a single time; approximately 12% belongs to the top ten. The J gene is TRBJ2-2, the V gene TRBV19; 9 bases line up with TRBD1. This clonotype was obtained from a human donor in a cohort sampled during active COVID-19. The specimen sequenced was peripheral blood. The CDR3 nucleotides read TGTGCCAGTAGCCTCACAGGGGGCAGGACCGGGGAGCTGTTTTTT. Its protein product is CASSLTGGRTGELFF.